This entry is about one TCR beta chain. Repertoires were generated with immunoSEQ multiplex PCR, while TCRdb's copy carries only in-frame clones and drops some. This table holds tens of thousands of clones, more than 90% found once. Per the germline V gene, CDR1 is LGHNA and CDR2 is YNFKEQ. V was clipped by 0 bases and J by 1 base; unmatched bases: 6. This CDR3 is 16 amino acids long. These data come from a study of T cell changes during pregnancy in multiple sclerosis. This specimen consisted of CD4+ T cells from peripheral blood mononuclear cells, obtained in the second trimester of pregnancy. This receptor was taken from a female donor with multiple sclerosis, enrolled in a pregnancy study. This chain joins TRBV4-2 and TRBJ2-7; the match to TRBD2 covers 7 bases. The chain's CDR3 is CASSQDNGLVSYEQYF. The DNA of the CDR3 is TGTGCCAGCAGCCAAGATAACGGACTAGTGTCCTACGAGCAGTACTTC.